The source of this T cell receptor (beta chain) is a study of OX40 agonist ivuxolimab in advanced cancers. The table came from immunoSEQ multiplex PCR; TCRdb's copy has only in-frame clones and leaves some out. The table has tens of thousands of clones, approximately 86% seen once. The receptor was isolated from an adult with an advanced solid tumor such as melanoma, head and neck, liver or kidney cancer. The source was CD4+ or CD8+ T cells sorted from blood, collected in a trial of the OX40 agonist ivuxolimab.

As DNA, the CDR3 is TGTGCCAGCTCACCACAGGGACAGGTTCTTAATGAAAAACTGTTTTTT. Residues: CASSPQGQVLNEKLFF. The V and J genes are TRBV18 and TRBJ1-4; TRBD1 matches 8 bases. Losses at the gene ends were 1 base for V and 4 bases for J; bases not matched to a gene: 5. The CDR3 runs 16 residues. Germline V lookup: CDR1 KGHSH, CDR2 LQKENI. The complete variable domain, with remaining parts taken from reference TRBV18 and TRBJ1-4, reads NAGVMQNPRHLVRRRGQEARLRCSPMKGHSHVYWYRQLPEEGLKFMVYLQKENIIDESGMPKERFSAEFPKEGPSILRIQQVVRGDSAAYFCASSPQGQVLNEKLFFGSGTQLSVL.